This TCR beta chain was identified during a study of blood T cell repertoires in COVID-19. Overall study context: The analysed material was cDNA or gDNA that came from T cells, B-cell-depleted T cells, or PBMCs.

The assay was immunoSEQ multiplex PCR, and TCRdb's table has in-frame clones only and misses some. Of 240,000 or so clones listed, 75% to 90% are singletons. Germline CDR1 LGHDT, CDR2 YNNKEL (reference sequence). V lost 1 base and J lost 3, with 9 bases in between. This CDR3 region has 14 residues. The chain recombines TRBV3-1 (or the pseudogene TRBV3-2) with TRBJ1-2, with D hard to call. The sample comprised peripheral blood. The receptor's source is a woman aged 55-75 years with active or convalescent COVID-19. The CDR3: CASSQAGRYYGYTF. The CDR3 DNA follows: TGTGCCAGCAGCCAAGCCGGGAGGTACTATGGCTACACCTTC.